Shown below are 20 T cell receptor beta chains from a single sample sequenced in a study of graft-versus-host responses after intestinal transplantation. Repertoires were generated with immunoSEQ multiplex PCR, while TCRdb's copy carries only in-frame clones and drops some. The sample has some 87,000 clones, 80% to 95% seen once. No antigens are known for them. The material was unstimulated CD8+ T cells sorted from spleen or lymph node cells, obtained before transplant. The receptors were sampled from a human donor who was the organ donor for an intestinal transplant.

The chain recombines TRBV2 with TRBJ2-5; 12 nucleotides align to TRBD2. The V gene's germline CDR1 is SNHLY and CDR2 FYNNEI. After removal of 7 bases from V and 4 bases from J, the junction contained 7 bases not matched to a gene. CDR3 length: 15 amino acids. CDR3 nucleotide sequence: TGTGCCAGCAACCTAGCGGGGGGGCGGGGAGAGACCCAGTACTTC. Protein product: CASNLAGGRGETQYF. The whole variable domain, filled in from reference TRBV2 and TRBJ2-5, reads EPEVTQTPSHQVTQMGQEVILRCVPISNHLYFYWYRQILGQKVEFLVSFYNNEISEKSEIFDDQFSVERPDGSNFTLKIRSTKLEDSAMYFCASNLAGGRGETQYFGPGTRLLVL.

The rearrangement uses TRBV7-8 and TRBJ1-5; D remains unclear. V shed 3 bases and J shed 5 bases, with 5 bases lying between them. CDR1 and CDR2 (germline): SGHVS, FQNEAQ. The CDR3 is 12 amino acids. The CDR3 DNA reads TGTGCCAGCAGCTTGAAGCATCAGCCCCAGCATTTT. Translating gives CASSLKHQPQHF.

This sequence joins TRBV7-9 and TRBJ2-7, with D possibly TRBD1 on 5 matching bases. Germline V gives CDR1 SEHNR, CDR2 FQNEAQ (reference sequence). The V gene lost 3 bases and the J gene lost 7 bases, with 13 bases spanning the gap. The CDR3 is made up of 13 amino acids. CDR3 sequence reads: CASSFNPGWEQYF. The CDR3 DNA reads as TGTGCCAGCAGCTTTAACCCAGGGTGGGAGCAGTACTTC.

The V call is TRBV5-4, the J call TRBJ2-3; D unclear. Germline CDR1 SGHNT, CDR2 YYREEE (reference sequence). The V and J ends lost 4 bases and 3 bases respectively, with 3 bases between them. The CDR3 extends over 11 amino acids. CDR3 protein: CASSVTDTQYF. The CDR3 DNA reads TGTGCCAGCAGCGTAACAGATACGCAGTATTTT. Based on the CDR3 plus reference TRBV5-4 and TRBJ2-3, the full variable domain is ETGVTQSPTHLIKTRGQQVTLRCSSQSGHNTVSWYQQALGQGPQFIFQYYREEENGRGNFPPRFSGLQFPNYSSELNVNALELDDSALYLCASSVTDTQYFGPGTRLTVL.

Only one count was recorded for this clone. The genes are TRBV4-1 and TRBJ1-1; D may be TRBD1 (5 bases). V lost 0 bases to trimming and J lost 8 bases, with 10 bases between them. The CDR3 totals 13 residues. Germline V lookup: CDR1 MGHRA, CDR2 YSYEKL. Written as DNA, the CDR3 is TGCGCCAGCAGCCAAGAATGGGGCGGAGAAGCTTTCTTT. As protein: CASSQEWGGEAFF.

The V call is TRBV7-9, the J call TRBJ2-2; the D gene is possibly TRBD1 (5 bases). The CDR3 consists of 13 residues. V gave up 7 bases and J gave up 6 bases, with 12 bases separating them. Per germline, CDR1 SEHNR and CDR2 FQNEAQ (reference sequence). CDR3 nucleotides: TGTGCCAGCAACGCAGGGTTGGCCGGGGAGCTGTTTTTT. Translating it yields CASNAGLAGELFF.

This rearrangement joins TRBV13 to TRBJ2-3, with D maybe TRBD1 (6 bases). This CDR3 is 13 amino acids long. Trimming took off 7 bases at V and 3 bases at J, with 11 bases between the two ends. Germline-derived CDR1 and CDR2 are PRHDT and FYEKMQ (reference sequence). This chain's CDR3 is CASTGAVTDTQYF. The DNA of the CDR3 is TGTGCCAGCACAGGGGCCGTTACAGATACGCAGTATTTT.

This chain joins TRBV18 and TRBJ2-5; TRBD2 matches at 7 bases. V gave up 6 bases and J gave up 7 bases; unmatched junction bases: 14. CDR1 KGHSH and CDR2 LQKENI come from the germline V gene. The CDR3 totals 15 residues. The CDR3, as DNA: TGTGCCAGCTCGTCGGGGACTAAGGCCTTAGGGACCCAGTACTTC. Amino acid sequence: CASSSGTKALGTQYF.

This clone was seen just once. This CDR3 is CASGTGELFF. CDR3 bases: TGTGCCAGCGGGACCGGGGAGCTGTTTTTT. The V and J genes are TRBV19 and TRBJ2-2, with D unresolved. The germline V gene encodes CDR1 LNHDA and CDR2 SQIVND (reference sequence). Trimming shortened V by 9 bases and J by 5 bases, and 4 bases separated the two germline ends. CDR3 length equals 10 residues. Looking up the rest from reference TRBV19 and TRBJ2-2 gives the full variable domain: DGGITQSPKYLFRKEGQNVTLSCEQNLNHDAMYWYRQDPGQGLRLIYYSQIVNDFQKGDIAEGYSVSREKKESFPLTVTSAQKNPTAFYLCASGTGELFFGEGSRLTVL.

The V call is TRBV27, the J call TRBJ1-5; D might be TRBD1 (5 bases). Trimming cost V 2 bases and J 9 bases, with 20 bases left between them. The CDR3 covers 16 residues. The germline gives CDR1 MNHEY, CDR2 SMNVEV (reference sequence). Here the CDR3 DNA reads TGTGCCAGCAGTTTAATGGCGGGACCGACCTCGGGGCCCCAGCATTTT. Translation gives CASSLMAGPTSGPQHF.

This sequence joins TRBV30 and TRBJ2-7, with 9 bases aligning to TRBD1. The CDR3 consists of 15 residues. Trimming at V came to 6 bases and at J to 2 bases, leaving 11 bases not matched to a gene. The germline gives CDR1 GTSNPN, CDR2 SVGIG (reference sequence). The CDR3 DNA follows: TGTGCCTGTTATATCACAGGGGGCAAACCCTACGAGCAGTACTTC. Translating it yields CACYITGGKPYEQYF. The full variable domain, in which reference TRBV30 and TRBJ2-7 provide the parts outside the CDR3, is SQTIHQWPATLVQPVGSPLSLECTVEGTSNPNLYWYRQAAGRGLQLLFYSVGIGQISSEVPQNLSASRPQDRQFILSSKKLLLSDSGFYLCACYITGGKPYEQYFGPGTRLTVT.

This clone was counted a single time. The chain carries TRBV9 and TRBJ2-5, with a weak D call TRBD1 (5 bases). The CDR3 is 18 amino acids. The germline V and J ends were trimmed by 0 bases and 4 bases, with 22 bases remaining between them. CDR1 and CDR2 (germline): SGDLS, YYNGEE. The CDR3 region is CASSVVGIDRGRPETQYF. CDR3 nucleotide sequence: TGTGCCAGCAGCGTAGTAGGCATTGATAGGGGAAGGCCAGAGACCCAGTACTTC.

The V gene is TRBV7-8, the J gene TRBJ2-7, with D maybe TRBD2 (6 bases). Looked up from germline, CDR1 is SGHVS and CDR2 is FQNEAQ. CDR3 length: 12 amino acids. The V and J ends lost 2 bases and 7 bases respectively, with 9 bases between them. The DNA of the CDR3 is TGTGCCAGCAGCTTAACCGGGACTGAGCAGTACTTC. This sequence encodes CASSLTGTEQYF.

V usage is TRBV6-5 and J usage is TRBJ1-2; TRBD1 is a possible D gene (5 bases). Germline V gives CDR1 MNHEY, CDR2 SVGAGI. The V end was cut by 5 bases, the J end by 2 bases, with 12 bases between. The CDR3 totals 14 residues. The CDR3 region has the DNA TGTGCCAGCAGTCCCCCCGGGGGGAACTATGGCTACACCTTC. Protein sequence: CASSPPGGNYGYTF.

For this clone: A junction boundary mismatches the germline segment, possibly from a read error. The chain is built from TRBV7-7 and TRBJ2-5, with a tentative D call TRBD2 (6 bases). The CDR3 consists of 16 residues. The germline gives CDR1 SSHAT, CDR2 FNYEAQ (reference sequence). DNA of the CDR3: TGTGCTAGCAGCCCGGAGGGTCGATTTCTCCAAGAGACCCAGTACTTC. Protein: CASSPEGRFLQETQYF.

The chain uses TRBV4-1 and TRBJ2-7; TRBD1 might be the D (6 bases). CDR3 length equals 15 residues. In germline, CDR1 is MGHRA, CDR2 YSYEKL. Between the trimmed V and J ends, which lost 0 bases and 2 bases, there was a span of 11 bases. The CDR3 reads CASSQDRTVTYEQYF. The DNA of the CDR3 is TGCGCCAGCAGCCAAGATAGGACAGTTACCTACGAGCAGTACTTC.

The V and J genes are TRBV29-1 and TRBJ2-5; unclear D gene. The CDR3 consists of 14 residues. V was clipped by 0 bases and J by 1 base, with 9 bases between them. Looked up from germline, CDR1 is SQVTM and CDR2 is ANQGSEA. CDR3 nucleotides: TGCAGCGTTGAAGATCTGGGCCTCCAAGAGACCCAGTACTTC. This translates into CSVEDLGLQETQYF.

This chain connects TRBV6-6 to TRBJ2-1; 7 bases are a match to TRBD2. The CDR3 has 14 amino acids. Germline CDR1 MNHNY, CDR2 SVGAGI (reference sequence). CDR3 nucleotides: TGTTCTTCTCGAGGGCTAGCGGCCTACAATGAGCAGTTCTTC. Its translation: CSSRGLAAYNEQFF.

This sequence joins TRBV19 and TRBJ2-1, with 7 bases that match TRBD2. Germline V gene data show CDR1 as LNHDA and CDR2 as SQIVND (reference sequence). This CDR3 is built from 14 residues. V trimming: 3 bases; J trimming: 5 bases; junction bases outside the gene matches: 4. In DNA form, the CDR3 reads TGTGCCAGTAGTATGGGAGGGAGCCACAATGAGCAGTTCTTC. Translated: CASSMGGSHNEQFF.

The gene calls are TRBV2 and TRBJ1-1, with D possibly TRBD1 on 5 matching bases. The V gene lost 3 bases and the J gene lost 6 bases, with 23 bases spanning the gap. Per the germline V gene, CDR1 is SNHLY and CDR2 is FYNNEI. The CDR3 is 17 amino acids. The CDR3 spells CASSDSLGATLEAEAFF. CDR3 DNA sequence: TGTGCCAGCAGTGATAGTCTAGGGGCCACCTTGGAAGCTGAAGCTTTCTTT.